A selection of T cell receptor beta chains follows, all from one sample in a study of T cell responses to AZD1222 COVID-19 vaccine. Profiling relied on immunoSEQ multiplex PCR, and the TCRdb table lists in-frame clones only, not all of them. The sample carries 200,000 or so clones, just over 90% recorded once. The sequencing used peripheral blood, collected on day 0 of MenACWY control vaccination. The receptors were sampled from an adult in good health. Both conserved end residues are part of each CDR3. Fields, in order: V gene, J gene, D gene, clone size, CDR3 protein, CDR3 DNA. D genes are given only for firm matches. Clone size is shown for a subset of rows, as once, few, many or a class of expanded clone.

V gene: TRBV6-6; J gene: TRBJ1-1; D gene: NA; clone size: NA; CDR3 protein: CASSFDSSSTEAFF; CDR3 DNA: TGTGCCAGCAGTTTTGACAGCTCTAGCACTGAAGCTTTCTTT
V gene: TRBV18; J gene: TRBJ1-1; D gene: NA; clone size: NA; CDR3 protein: CASSQDMNTEAFF; CDR3 DNA: TGTGCCAGCTCCCAGGACATGAACACTGAAGCTTTCTTT
V gene: TRBV30; J gene: TRBJ1-1; D gene: NA; clone size: NA; CDR3 protein: CAWSEQVTEAFF; CDR3 DNA: TGTGCCTGGAGTGAGCAGGTAACCGAAGCTTTCTTT
V gene: TRBV3-1/TRBV3-2; J gene: TRBJ1-3; D gene: TRBD1; clone size: NA; CDR3 protein: CASSQEYGGQLGNTIYF; CDR3 DNA: TGTGCCAGCAGCCAAGAATATGGGGGACAGCTAGGAAACACCATATATTTT
V gene: TRBV25-1; J gene: TRBJ2-5; D gene: NA; clone size: NA; CDR3 protein: CASSEPEARGKTQYF; CDR3 DNA: TGTGCCAGCAGTGAACCCGAGGCCCGGGGAAAGACCCAGTACTTC
V gene: TRBV29-1; J gene: TRBJ1-2; D gene: NA; clone size: NA; CDR3 protein: CSVRQGNYGYTF; CDR3 DNA: TGCAGCGTGCGCCAGGGTAACTATGGCTACACCTTC
V gene: TRBV4-1; J gene: TRBJ2-6; D gene: NA; clone size: NA; CDR3 protein: CASSGPGTPQGPGANVLTF; CDR3 DNA: TGCGCCAGCAGCGGTCCCGGGACACCCCAAGGACCTGGGGCCAACGTCCTGACTTTC
V gene: TRBV10-3; J gene: TRBJ2-7; D gene: TRBD1; clone size: once; CDR3 protein: CAIGTGGAWEQYF; CDR3 DNA: TGTGCCATCGGGACAGGGGGGGCGTGGGAGCAGTACTTC
V gene: TRBV29-1; J gene: TRBJ1-1; D gene: NA; clone size: NA; CDR3 protein: CSVVRGLAEAFF; CDR3 DNA: TGCAGCGTTGTTCGGGGGCTGGCTGAAGCTTTCTTT
V gene: TRBV5-1; J gene: TRBJ1-1; D gene: NA; clone size: NA; CDR3 protein: CASSLQENTEAFF; CDR3 DNA: TGCGCCAGCAGCTTGCAGGAGAACACTGAAGCTTTCTTT
V gene: TRBV7-3; J gene: TRBJ2-2; D gene: NA; clone size: NA; CDR3 protein: CASSSAAANTGELFF; CDR3 DNA: TGTGCCAGCAGTTCGGCAGCCGCGAACACCGGGGAGCTGTTTTTT
V gene: TRBV10-3; J gene: TRBJ2-2; D gene: TRBD1; clone size: NA; CDR3 protein: CAIRGQEVAGELFF; CDR3 DNA: TGTGCCATCAGGGGACAGGAGGTAGCCGGGGAGCTGTTTTTT
V gene: TRBV5-1; J gene: TRBJ2-7; D gene: NA; clone size: NA; CDR3 protein: CASSLGGRTDEQYF; CDR3 DNA: TGCGCCAGCAGCTTGGGGGGGCGGACAGACGAGCAGTACTTC
V gene: TRBV5-1; J gene: TRBJ1-2; D gene: TRBD1; clone size: NA; CDR3 protein: CASRQGQGSGYTF; CDR3 DNA: TGCGCCAGCAGGCAAGGACAGGGCTCTGGCTACACCTTC
V gene: TRBV7-2; J gene: TRBJ1-2; D gene: NA; clone size: NA; CDR3 protein: CASSFSGTRSSYYTF; CDR3 DNA: TGTGCCAGCAGCTTTTCCGGGACACGCTCATCCTACTACACCTTC
V gene: TRBV5-6; J gene: TRBJ2-7; D gene: NA; clone size: NA; CDR3 protein: CASSRSYEQYF; CDR3 DNA: TGTGCCAGCAGCCGGTCCTACGAGCAGTACTTC